The clone carrying this T cell receptor (beta chain) was recorded at least ten times. Its antigen is currently unknown. Other nucleotide sequences in the sample specify the same CDR3. This sample was included in a study of metastatic and nonmetastatic thyroid tumors. Study-wide background: Where malignant and benign thyroid patients were concerned, repertoires were compared across blood and tumor or nodule tissue.

In the source study's methods: The distant-metastasis classifier for papillary thyroid cancer was built from CDR3 differences across clinicopathological groups. MiXCR re-clonotyped the PCR reads for TCRdb. TCRdb, not the original authors, processed these V and J calls. Of about 21,000 clones in the sample, approximately 28% were seen once. No patient had received any treatment before thyroid surgery. Between the trimmed V and J ends, which lost 1 base and 9 bases, there was a span of 18 bases. The CDR3 consists of 14 residues. Germline loops: CDR1 DFQATT, CDR2 SNEGSKA (reference sequence). Whole-study findings and limits: It was reportedly found that TCR beta diversity was significantly higher in malignant thyroid tumors than in benign nodules, a difference seen in both blood and tumor samples.

This clonotype originated in a male donor with papillary thyroid cancer or a benign thyroid nodule (not recorded which). Some clones in this sample may be carry-over from other donors' samples. The chain employs TRBV20-1 and TRBJ1-1, with a possible D match to TRBD1 (5 bases). The sequenced sample consisted of tumor tissue. This chain's CDR3 is CSARGHMGGAKAFF. The CDR3 nucleotides read TGCAGTGCTAGAGGTCACATGGGTGGGGCCAAAGCTTTCTTT.